The following is a T cell receptor beta chain sequence with its context. In the original processing: By means of reference gene primer amplification, nucleated cell counts were estimated. The protocol was immunoSEQ multiplex PCR, while the TCRdb copy is restricted to in-frame clones and leaves out a portion. V, J and clone size reflect that table, while D and trimming were determined from the DNA. The sample shows approximately 59,000 clones, about 81% of them seen only once. Those enrolled in Seattle joined during active infection and were followed longitudinally afterward. The data originate from a study of blood T cell repertoires in COVID-19. Study overall: Acute and convalescent COVID-19 specimens originated in the United States, Italy and Spain. PBMCs, B-cell-depleted T cells, or T cells were the source of the cDNA or gDNA that made up the material.

V was cut by 6 bases and J by 3 bases, with 14 bases left in between. The CDR3 covers 14 residues. Germline CDR1 reads MNHEY; CDR2 reads SVGAGI. The sequence was obtained from a man in his sixties with COVID-19, enrolled during active disease. The sample was peripheral blood. J is TRBJ2-5 and V is TRBV6-5; D perhaps matches TRBD1 (8 bases). CDR3 residues: CASRTGGREETQYF. In DNA form, the CDR3 reads TGTGCCAGCAGAACAGGGGGGAGGGAAGAGACCCAGTACTTC.